Presented here are 31 T cell receptor beta chains from one specimen sequenced in a study of a mutant IDH1 vaccine in newly diagnosed glioma. The time point is: week 47, end of study. Topical imiquimod accompanied each vaccine dose, which consisted of 300 ug of mutant IDH1 20-mer peptide. This table comes from immunoSEQ multiplex PCR, and its TCRdb copy is limited to in-frame clones, with some not included. Of around 50,000 clones in the sample, almost 65% are singletons; the top ten hold about 5%. No cognate antigen is known for these TCRs. The sample was peripheral blood mononuclear cells (PBMCs), taken from a glioma patient whose treatment included an IDH1 peptide vaccine. The receptors originated from a man aged 35-49 years with glioma. Some clones in this sample may be carry-over from other donors' samples.

This clone was detected only once. The J gene is TRBJ2-3, the V gene TRBV5-4; D possibly corresponds to TRBD2 (5 bases). Germline V CDR1 and CDR2: SGHNT, YYREEE (reference sequence). The CDR3 has 14 residues. Trimming took off 2 bases at V and 5 bases at J, with 12 bases between the two ends. This chain's CDR3 is CASSFEGAGDTQYF. For the CDR3, the DNA is TGTGCCAGCAGCTTCGAGGGTGCAGGAGATACGCAGTATTTT.

This clone has more than one count but fewer than ten. The chain combines TRBV29-1 with TRBJ1-4; TRBD1 matches at 7 bases. CDR1 is SQVTM, CDR2 ANQGSEA, per germline. This CDR3 has 13 residues. Trimming at V came to 5 bases and at J to 6 bases, leaving 6 bases not matched to a gene. CDR3 coding DNA: TGCAGCGTTCAGGGACAGTTGGATGAAAAACTGTTTTTT. Its protein product is CSVQGQLDEKLFF.

The chain couples TRBV30 to TRBJ1-3; maybe TRBD1 (5 bases). Trimming pared 0 bases from V and 7 bases from J, leaving 22 bases between. The CDR3 covers 17 residues. CDR1 and CDR2 from the germline V gene are GTSNPN and SVGIG (reference sequence). CDR3 in amino acids: CAWSVWEAWGSWNTIYF. The CDR3, as DNA: TGTGCCTGGAGTGTATGGGAGGCCTGGGGGAGCTGGAACACCATATATTTT.

Here the CDR3 reads CASSLGTDYGYTF. DNA for the CDR3: TGTGCCAGCAGCCTGGGGACAGACTATGGCTACACCTTC. The rearrangement links TRBV5-5 to TRBJ1-2; 7 bases are a match to TRBD1. There are 13 residues in the CDR3. V lost 4 bases and J lost 3; bases outside the gene matches: 3. The germline CDR1 and CDR2 sequences are SGHKS and YYEKEE (reference sequence).

This chain connects TRBV2 to TRBJ2-3; TRBD2 aligns across 8 bases. In germline, CDR1 is SNHLY, CDR2 FYNNEI. Trimming cost V 3 bases and J 4 bases; bases outside gene matches: 0. The CDR3 consists of 13 residues. DNA of the CDR3: TGTGCCAGCAGTGACGGGAGGGCAGATACGCAGTATTTT. Its translation is CASSDGRADTQYF.

Here the CDR3 reads CASRFIREGRNLYEQYF. The CDR3 DNA sequence: TGTGCAAGTCGCTTCATAAGAGAGGGCAGGAACCTCTACGAGCAGTACTTC. The V gene is TRBV12-2, the J gene TRBJ2-7; the table assigns TRBD2, which was not confirmed against the DNA. TRBV12-2 counts as a pseudogene. CDR3 length: 17 residues.

V and J are TRBV4-1 and TRBJ2-7; either TRBD1 or TRBD2 may supply D (5 bases each). Trimming took off 0 bases at V and 0 bases at J, with 21 bases between the two ends. The CDR3 is made up of 19 amino acids. Germline loops: CDR1 MGHRA, CDR2 YSYEKL. The CDR3 bases are TGCGCCAGCAGCCAAGACCACCTGCTAGGGGAGAAAAACTCCTACGAGCAGTACTTC. Protein sequence: CASSQDHLLGEKNSYEQYF.

This clone has ten or more counts. V gene TRBV7-3 combines with J gene TRBJ1-5; D may be TRBD1 (5 bases). V was shortened by 5 bases and J by 4 bases, with 12 bases between the two germline ends. Germline CDR1 is SGHTA and CDR2 is FQGTGA. The CDR3 is 14 amino acids. CDR3 region: CASSPGRLNQPQHF. The CDR3, as DNA: TGTGCCAGCAGCCCGGGACGGTTAAATCAGCCCCAGCATTTT.

The V and J genes are TRBV6-5 and TRBJ2-7; a possible D gene is TRBD2 (5 bases). V was clipped by 8 bases and J by 5 bases, with 19 bases between them. Germline V CDR1 and CDR2: MNHEY, SVGAGI. This CDR3 is 14 amino acids long. DNA of the CDR3: TGTGCCAGCGCTCGGGCCACTAGAGCCCACGAGCAGTACTTC. It specifies CASARATRAHEQYF.

The chain links TRBV6-6 to TRBJ1-6; D remains ambiguous. The germline V gene encodes CDR1 MNHNY and CDR2 SVGAGI (reference sequence). This CDR3 has 15 residues. V was pared by 5 bases and J by 9 bases, with 17 bases between. As DNA, the CDR3 is TGTGCCAGCAGTAAAACCGGGAGCAAGGGTTCACCCCTCCACTTT. As protein: CASSKTGSKGSPLHF.

In its sample, this clone was seen a few times. The chain is built from TRBV5-6 and TRBJ2-6; D ambiguous. The ends were cut back, 4 bases at V and 0 bases at J, with 8 bases in the middle. The CDR3 loop spans 15 amino acids. In germline, CDR1 is SGHDT, CDR2 YYEEEE. CDR3 bases: TGTGCCAGCAGCGACACCAGCTCTGGGGCCAACGTCCTGACTTTC. Translated: CASSDTSSGANVLTF.

This clone occurred a few times. The CDR3 here is CASSLEGAGNEQFF. The CDR3 DNA is TGTGCCAGCAGCTTAGAAGGGGCTGGGAATGAGCAGTTCTTC. The rearrangement uses TRBV11-3 and TRBJ2-1, with D possibly matching TRBD1 (5 bases). The V and J ends lost 0 bases and 7 bases respectively, with 10 bases between them. The germline CDR1 and CDR2 sequences are SGHNT and YENEEA. CDR3 size: 14 residues.

This clone was seen once. V is TRBV7-9 and J is TRBJ2-5; either TRBD1 or TRBD2 may supply D (5 bases each). CDR1 SEHNR and CDR2 FQNEAQ come from the germline V gene (reference sequence). The CDR3 consists of 19 residues. V was cut by 5 bases and J by 4 bases, with 29 bases left in between. CDR3 bases: TGTGCCAGCAGCCACTCCCGGCAAGGGGTACGGGGAATCAGAGAGACCCAGTACTTC. Its translation is CASSHSRQGVRGIRETQYF.

The genes are TRBV7-8 and TRBJ1-1; 10 bases fit TRBD1. The CDR3 has 16 residues. CDR1 is SGHVS and CDR2 is FQNEAQ in the germline V gene. J gave up 0 bases and V 3 bases, and 4 bases lay outside the gene matches. The CDR3 loop reads CASSLEGQGMNTEAFF. The CDR3 bases are TGTGCCAGCAGCTTGGAGGGACAGGGGATGAACACTGAAGCTTTCTTT.

The rearrangement links TRBV6-5 to TRBJ1-6; the D is unclear. Germline CDR1 reads MNHEY; CDR2 reads SVGAGI. This CDR3 region has 13 residues. V was pared by 2 bases and J by 10 bases, with 9 bases between. CDR3 nucleotides: TGTGCCAGCAGTTACGAGGGCGGATCACCCCTCCACTTT. Amino acids: CASSYEGGSPLHF.

This clone was observed a handful of times. V and J are TRBV6-5 and TRBJ1-1; D call uncertain. The CDR3 is 13 amino acids. Trimming cost V 4 bases and J 7 bases, with 13 bases left between them. Germline CDR1 is MNHEY and CDR2 is SVGAGI. The CDR3 DNA reads TGTGCCAGCAGTTCAGGTCCTTCGGTTGAAGCTTTCTTT. Protein product: CASSSGPSVEAFF.

The chain combines TRBV7-2 with TRBJ2-5; 8 nucleotides agree with TRBD1. Germline assignment: CDR1 SGHTA and CDR2 FQGNSA. This CDR3 region has 13 residues. The V gene end was trimmed by 4 bases and the J gene end by 5 bases; junction bases not matched to a gene: 3. Here the CDR3 reads CASSSGQAETQYF. CDR3 DNA sequence: TGTGCCAGCAGCTCGGGACAGGCGGAGACCCAGTACTTC.

The table lists this clone with a few counts. The chain carries TRBV20-1 and TRBJ2-1, with D unresolved. Trimming stripped 3 bases from V and 2 bases from J, with 2 bases between. CDR1 DFQATT and CDR2 SNEGSKA come from the germline V gene (reference sequence). This CDR3 has 11 residues. The CDR3 nucleotides are TGCAGTGCTAGTCCCTACAATGAGCAGTTCTTC. Amino acids: CSASPYNEQFF.

The rearrangement links TRBV29-1 to TRBJ1-1, with no clear D. The V gene's germline CDR1 is SQVTM and CDR2 ANQGSEA. This CDR3 is built from 14 residues. V dropped 4 bases and J dropped 0 bases, with 12 bases sitting between them. DNA of the CDR3: TGCAGCGTTGCTAGGCCGCCAGTGAACACTGAAGCTTTCTTT. This translates into CSVARPPVNTEAFF.

The rearrangement joins TRBV18 to TRBJ1-1; maybe TRBD1 (5 bases). This CDR3 contains 12 residues. Germline-derived CDR1 and CDR2 are KGHSH and LQKENI. Trimming removed 2 bases from V and 6 bases from J, with 7 bases in between. The CDR3 DNA sequence: TGTGCCAGCTCACCAGGGGGTCCTGAAGCTTTCTTT. The encoded protein is CASSPGGPEAFF.

The chain recombines TRBV6-5 with TRBJ1-5, with D unresolved. The germline V and J ends were trimmed by 10 bases and 0 bases, with 16 bases remaining between them. Germline CDR1 reads MNHEY; CDR2 reads SVGAGI. The length of the CDR3 is 15 residues. CDR3: CATRKERNSNQPQHF. The CDR3 DNA follows: TGTGCCACCCGAAAGGAGCGAAATAGCAATCAGCCCCAGCATTTT.

This rearrangement joins TRBV5-5 to TRBJ2-7, with D possibly being TRBD1 or TRBD2 (5 bases each). The CDR3 totals 13 residues. Per the germline V gene, CDR1 is SGHKS and CDR2 is YYEKEE (reference sequence). With 0 bases removed from V and 3 bases from J, the gap between germline ends came to 7 bases. The CDR3 reads CASSLAGSYEQYF. CDR3 coding DNA: TGTGCCAGCAGCTTGGCAGGGAGCTACGAGCAGTACTTC.

The J gene is TRBJ1-1, the V gene TRBV13, with unresolved D. The length of the CDR3 is 14 residues. V was cut by 5 bases and J by 3 bases, with 13 bases left in between. Germline CDR1 and CDR2: PRHDT and FYEKMQ (reference sequence). The CDR3 DNA follows: TGTGCCAGCAGCGCGTACCTGGTAGACACTGAAGCTTTCTTT. It specifies CASSAYLVDTEAFF.

The chain joins TRBV27 to TRBJ2-7, with TRBD1 matching over 10 bases. J was trimmed by 3 bases and V by 3 bases; bases with no gene match: 11. The CDR3 contains 17 residues. The germline V gene has CDR1 MNHEY and CDR2 SMNVEV (reference sequence). The CDR3 sequence: CASSFFGGTGEIYEQYF. In nucleotides, the CDR3 is TGTGCCAGCAGTTTCTTTGGTGGGACAGGGGAAATCTACGAGCAGTACTTC.

This clone occurred once. V and J are TRBV19 and TRBJ1-2; a weak D match, TRBD1 (6 bases). Germline assignment: CDR1 LNHDA and CDR2 SQIVND (reference sequence). With 6 bases removed from V and 4 bases from J, the gap between germline ends came to 12 bases. The CDR3 sequence is 13 residues long. CDR3 loop: CASRDTGSYGYTF. The CDR3 nucleotides are TGTGCCAGTAGGGACACAGGGAGCTATGGCTACACCTTC.

The chain joins TRBV29-1 to TRBJ2-5, with D perhaps matching TRBD2 (6 bases). Looked up from germline, CDR1 is SQVTM and CDR2 is ANQGSEA. V was pared by 1 base and J by 2 bases, with 11 bases between. The CDR3 extends over 14 amino acids. The CDR3 is CSVEGAGTQETQYF. The CDR3 DNA is TGCAGCGTTGAAGGGGCAGGGACTCAAGAGACCCAGTACTTC.

This rearrangement joins TRBV4-1 to TRBJ1-3, with 7 positions matching TRBD1. CDR3 length equals 16 residues. Trimming removed 5 bases from V and 3 bases from J; junction bases left unmatched: 10. The germline V gene encodes CDR1 MGHRA and CDR2 YSYEKL. The CDR3 is CASSARQGSFGNTIYF. DNA for the CDR3: TGCGCCAGCAGCGCCCGACAGGGAAGTTTTGGAAACACCATATATTTT.

The chain is built from TRBV6-6 and TRBJ1-1; TRBD1 might be the D (5 bases). Between the trimmed V and J ends, which lost 0 bases and 5 bases, there was a span of 13 bases. Germline CDR1 is MNHNY and CDR2 is SVGAGI (reference sequence). This CDR3 is built from 15 residues. CDR3 in amino acids: CASSYSIGEGTEAFF. DNA of the CDR3: TGTGCCAGCAGTTACTCGATAGGGGAGGGAACTGAAGCTTTCTTT.

This chain links TRBV10-1 with TRBJ2-7; D may match TRBD1 or TRBD2 (5 bases each). The CDR3 runs 14 residues. Germline V gives CDR1 WNHNN, CDR2 SYGVQD (reference sequence). V gave up 6 bases and J gave up 3 bases, with 15 bases separating them. CDR3 DNA: TGCGCCAGCAGGAACCGGGACCGAGGCTACGAGCAGTACTTC. This codes for CASRNRDRGYEQYF.

The V gene is TRBV6-6, the J gene TRBJ2-5; 9 positions agree with TRBD1. Germline CDR1 is MNHNY and CDR2 is SVGAGI (reference sequence). The V and J ends lost 7 bases and 4 bases, in that order; junction bases with no gene match: 7. This CDR3 has 14 residues. The CDR3 region is CASTPTGGRETQYF. DNA for the CDR3: TGTGCCAGCACCCCGACAGGGGGGAGAGAGACCCAGTACTTC.

This clone was seen a handful of times. V usage is TRBV7-9 and J usage is TRBJ1-2; D is ambiguous. V was shortened by 2 bases and J by 5 bases, with 12 bases between the two germline ends. CDR1 is SEHNR and CDR2 is FQNEAQ in the germline V gene (reference sequence). The CDR3 has 14 residues. CDR3 loop: CASSLSEDVYGYTF. The DNA of the CDR3 is TGTGCCAGCAGCTTATCAGAGGACGTATATGGCTACACCTTC. Full variable domain (outside the CDR3, taken from reference TRBV7-9 and TRBJ1-2): DTGVSQNPRHKITKRGQNVTFRCDPISEHNRLYWYRQTLGQGPEFLTYFQNEAQLEKSRLLSDRFSAERPKGSFSTLEIQRTEQGDSAMYLCASSLSEDVYGYTFGSGTRLTVV.